This TCR beta chain came from a study of blood T cell repertoires in COVID-19. In the study overall: Sites in the United States, Italy and Spain provided acute and convalescent COVID-19 samples.

The V gene's germline CDR1 is MDHEN and CDR2 SYDVKM. J was trimmed by 6 bases and V by 6 bases; bases with no gene match: 5. The CDR3 runs 13 residues. Clones were read by immunoSEQ multiplex PCR, and TCRdb kept only the in-frame ones, dropping some. The sample has about 250,000 clones; 85% to 90% are singletons. The cohort comprised adults aged 18 to 89 years residing in approximately 25 US areas. Two consecutive negative NP/OP PCR tests, clearance, or resolved symptoms defined Cohort 3 recovery. This clone appeared a few times. The receptor's source is a woman aged 45-60 years who had recovered from COVID-19. J is TRBJ1-5 and V is TRBV28, with 7 bases fitting TRBD1. The sequenced sample consisted of PBMCs or T cells enriched from blood (not recorded which). This chain's CDR3 is CASSSTGSQPQHF. The CDR3 DNA sequence: TGTGCCAGCAGCTCGACAGGGTCTCAGCCCCAGCATTTT.